The T cell receptor beta chain described here comes from a study of cytomegalovirus exposure and HLA in healthy donors. Losses at the gene ends were 1 base for V and 4 bases for J; bases not matched to a gene: 2. This CDR3 contains 14 residues. Germline V lookup: CDR1 SGHDT, CDR2 YYEEEE. Primers for the PCR totalled 60 Vbeta and 13 Jbeta. The data were produced by immunoSEQ multiplex PCR, yet TCRdb's version contains in-frame clones alone and is incomplete. The sample shows roughly 120,000 clones, 63% of them seen only once. The sample taken for sequencing was PBMCs. The source is a man in his forties or fifties in good health and CMV-seropositive. The rearrangement joins TRBV5-6 to TRBJ2-5, with 9 bases fitting TRBD1. DNA of the CDR3: TGTGCCAGCAGCTTGAGACAGGGGGGAGAGACCCAGTACTTC. This encodes CASSLRQGGETQYF.